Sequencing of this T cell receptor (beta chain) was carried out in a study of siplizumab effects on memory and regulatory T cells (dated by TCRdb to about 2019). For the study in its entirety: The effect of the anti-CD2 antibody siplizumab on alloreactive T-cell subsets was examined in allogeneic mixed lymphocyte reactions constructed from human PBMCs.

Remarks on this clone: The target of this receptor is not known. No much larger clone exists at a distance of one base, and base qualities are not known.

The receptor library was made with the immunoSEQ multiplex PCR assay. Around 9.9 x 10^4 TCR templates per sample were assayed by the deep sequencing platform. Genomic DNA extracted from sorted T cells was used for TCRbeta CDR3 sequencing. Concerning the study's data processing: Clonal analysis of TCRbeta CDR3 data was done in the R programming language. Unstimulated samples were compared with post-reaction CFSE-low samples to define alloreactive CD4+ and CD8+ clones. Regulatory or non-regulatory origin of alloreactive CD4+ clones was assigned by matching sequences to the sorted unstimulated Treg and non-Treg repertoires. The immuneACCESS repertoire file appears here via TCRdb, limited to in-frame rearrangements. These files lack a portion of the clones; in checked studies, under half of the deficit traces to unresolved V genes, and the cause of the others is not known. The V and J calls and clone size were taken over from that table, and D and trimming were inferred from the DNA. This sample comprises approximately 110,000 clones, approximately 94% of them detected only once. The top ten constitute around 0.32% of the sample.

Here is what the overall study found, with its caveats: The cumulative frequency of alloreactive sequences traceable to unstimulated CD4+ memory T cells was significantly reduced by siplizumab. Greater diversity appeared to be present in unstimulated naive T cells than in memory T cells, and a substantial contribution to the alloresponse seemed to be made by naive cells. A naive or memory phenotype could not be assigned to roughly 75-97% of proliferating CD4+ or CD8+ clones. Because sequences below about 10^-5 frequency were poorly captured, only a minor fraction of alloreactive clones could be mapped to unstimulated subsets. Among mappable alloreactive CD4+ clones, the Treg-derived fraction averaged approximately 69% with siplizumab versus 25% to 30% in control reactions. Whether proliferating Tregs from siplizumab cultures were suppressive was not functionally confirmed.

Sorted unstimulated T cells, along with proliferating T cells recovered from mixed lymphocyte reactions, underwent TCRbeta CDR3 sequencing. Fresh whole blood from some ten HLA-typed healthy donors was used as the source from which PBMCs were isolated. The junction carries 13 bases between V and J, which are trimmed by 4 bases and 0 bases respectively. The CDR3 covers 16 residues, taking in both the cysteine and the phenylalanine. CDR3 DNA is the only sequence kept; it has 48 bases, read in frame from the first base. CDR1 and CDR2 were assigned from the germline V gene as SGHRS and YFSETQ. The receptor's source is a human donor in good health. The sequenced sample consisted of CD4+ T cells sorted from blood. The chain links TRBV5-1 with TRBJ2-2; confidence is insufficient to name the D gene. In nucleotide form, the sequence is TGCGCCAGCAGCGACTTAGGCGGTTCGAACACCGGGGAGCTGTTTTTT. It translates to CASSDLGGSNTGELFF.